This record covers a single T cell receptor beta chain. The record originates from a study of cytomegalovirus exposure and HLA in healthy donors. Only in-frame clones appear in the TCRdb table, and some are missing; sequencing was by immunoSEQ multiplex PCR. The table records 150,000 to 200,000 clones, around four fifths of them present only once. Specimen: PBMCs. The TCR originated in a man between 25 and 39 years old in good health and CMV-seropositive.

The CDR3 sequence: CASSQPAGSSGNTIYF. CDR3 DNA sequence: TGCGCCAGCAGCCAACCGGCCGGGTCCTCTGGAAACACCATATATTTT. The gene calls are TRBV4-1 and TRBJ1-3, with D uncertain. Between the trimmed V and J ends, which lost 2 bases and 0 bases, there was a span of 11 bases. The CDR3 covers 16 residues. The V gene's germline CDR1 is MGHRA and CDR2 YSYEKL.